This TCR beta chain is drawn from a study of identical twins. General study findings and limits: The models systematically underestimated how much out-of-frame TCR alpha was shared in monozygotic twins.

Carrying unique molecular identifiers, the cDNA also gained a universal primer site through template switching. TCRdb used MiXCR to reprocess the 5' RACE reads, holding one entry per CDR3 protein. The sample consists of 200,000 to 250,000 distinct CDR3 sequences, roughly 7.5% of them appearing once. This clonotype was seen at least ten times. The antigen is undetermined. V shed 6 bases and J 1 base; nucleotides not matched to a gene: 13. Germline V CDR1 and CDR2: ENHRY, SYGVKD. The CDR3 has 17 amino acids. These sequences were also reported in another study, on yellow fever vaccine responses in identical twins.

Sequenced sample: memory (CD45RO+) T cells sorted from blood. This sequence originates from a woman between 18 and 29 years old in good health. V gene TRBV10-3 combines with J gene TRBJ2-7; TRBD2 matches 9 bases. The DNA of the CDR3 is TGTGCCATCAGCCCGGGACTAGCTTTCAGCGGATCCTACGAGCAGTACTTC. This translates into CAISPGLAFSGSYEQYF.